The 10 T cell receptor beta chains listed next were all sequenced from one sample in a study of Ad26.COV2.S vaccination and SARS-CoV-2 variants. Treatment indicated: some 19 received Ad26.COV2.S at low or high dose, single or two shots; roughly five received placebo; per-sample allocation not given. Sampling was done on day 63 after the first vaccine or placebo injection. Sequencing used immunoSEQ multiplex PCR; TCRdb keeps in-frame clones, though not all of them. The repertoire holds some 290,000 clones, with around 84% as singletons. Sequenced material: peripheral blood, taken in a trial of Ad26.COV2.S vaccine versus placebo. The receptors were sampled from a person aged 18-65 years who received the Ad26.COV2.S COVID-19 vaccine or a placebo.

This clone was counted between two and nine times. This chain joins TRBV27 and TRBJ1-2, with D possibly being TRBD1 (5 bases). Germline-derived CDR1 and CDR2 are MNHEY and SMNVEV (reference sequence). V was cut by 6 bases and J by 3 bases, with 23 bases left in between. This CDR3 comprises 17 residues. The CDR3 loop is CASRTPLFEGRDYGYTF. CDR3 nucleotide sequence: TGTGCCAGCAGAACCCCCCTTTTTGAGGGACGAGACTATGGCTACACCTTC.

This clone was observed a handful of times. V and J are TRBV7-2 and TRBJ1-6; no clear D gene. The CDR3 has 13 residues. With 3 bases removed from V and 10 bases from J, the gap between germline ends came to 10 bases. Per the germline V gene, CDR1 is SGHTA and CDR2 is FQGNSA. The CDR3: CASSFYSESPLHF. In nucleotides, the CDR3 is TGTGCCAGCAGCTTCTACAGTGAATCACCCCTCCACTTT.

The chain links TRBV10-3 to TRBJ1-4; TRBD1 matches 8 bases. There are 15 residues in the CDR3. Germline CDR1 reads ENHRY; CDR2 reads SYGVKD. The V and J ends lost 4 bases and 4 bases, in that order; junction bases with no gene match: 5. CDR3 in DNA: TGTGCCATCAGTGCAGGGACAGGCCTTAATGAAAAACTGTTTTTT. It yields the protein CAISAGTGLNEKLFF.

The chain is built from TRBV10-3 and TRBJ2-3; 8 positions match TRBD2. Germline V gene lookup returns CDR1 ENHRY and CDR2 SYGVKD. Trimming took 4 bases from V and 4 from J; bases not matched to a gene: 4. CDR3 length equals 14 residues. CDR3 DNA sequence: TGTGCCATCAGTGGGCGGGGGGAAGCAGATACGCAGTATTTT. It encodes CAISGRGEADTQYF.

This chain uses TRBV7-9 with TRBJ2-7; 9 nucleotides match TRBD1. The CDR3 totals 15 residues. The J segment lost 4 bases and the V segment lost 5 bases, leaving 9 bases of the junction unmatched. Germline V gene sequence: CDR1 SEHNR, CDR2 FQNEAQ (reference sequence). The CDR3 nucleotides read TGTGCCAGCAGCCCCTGGGGACAGGGAGGTTACGAGCAGTACTTC. It codes for CASSPWGQGGYEQYF.

This clone was seen once. The chain recombines TRBV5-1 with TRBJ2-5; D call uncertain. The CDR3 runs 13 residues. CDR1 SGHRS and CDR2 YFSETQ come from the germline V gene. V was cut by 3 bases and J by 4 bases, with 10 bases left in between. CDR3 in amino acids: CASSSTGGETQYF. The DNA for the CDR3 is TGCGCCAGCAGCTCTACGGGCGGAGAGACCCAGTACTTC.

The rearrangement links TRBV15 to TRBJ1-1; unclear D gene. The V and J ends lost 0 bases and 1 base respectively, with 9 bases between them. Germline V CDR1 and CDR2: LNHNV, YYDKDF (reference sequence). This CDR3 is 15 amino acids long. Here the CDR3 reads CATSRDPTANTEAFF. For the CDR3, the DNA is TGTGCCACCAGCAGAGACCCTACAGCGAACACTGAAGCTTTCTTT.

This clone was seen a handful of times. The gene calls are TRBV7-2 and TRBJ2-7, with 7 bases fitting TRBD2. The CDR3 is 15 amino acids. The trim removed 0 bases at V and 1 base at J, leaving 3 bases unmatched. The germline V gene has CDR1 SGHTA and CDR2 FQGNSA. Here the CDR3 DNA reads TGTGCCAGCAGCTTAGCGAGCGGGGTTTCCTACGAGCAGTACTTC. Its translation: CASSLASGVSYEQYF.

This chain connects TRBV29-1 to TRBJ2-3; 9 positions agree with TRBD2. The CDR3 loop spans 13 amino acids. Unmatched junction bases numbered 14, after V lost 7 bases and J lost 12 bases. Germline-derived CDR1 and CDR2 are SQVTM and ANQGSEA. The CDR3 DNA sequence: TGCAGCGCCAAAACTTCCCGTAGCGGGGGACAGTATTTT. Translating gives CSAKTSRSGGQYF.

In regard to this clone: A clone one base away is much larger, so this may be a read error. V usage is TRBV11-2 and J usage is TRBJ1-1; 10 bases align to TRBD1. This CDR3 has 16 amino acids. Germline assignment: CDR1 SGHAT and CDR2 FQNNGV. The trim removed 3 bases at V and 6 bases at J, leaving 10 bases unmatched. The CDR3 DNA sequence: TGTGCCAGCAGCTTCCGATCCGAGACAGGGGGCCCTGAAGCTTTCTTT. It is translated as CASSFRSETGGPEAFF.